The 28 T cell receptor beta chains presented below share a single source sample, sequenced in a study of blood T cell repertoires in COVID-19. Generated by immunoSEQ multiplex PCR, the TCRdb table keeps only in-frame clones and is missing some. Of 150,000 to 200,000 clones in the sample, about 81% are singletons; the top ten hold approximately 10%. Sample: peripheral blood. The receptors were sampled from a human donor in a cohort sampled during active COVID-19.

The chain carries TRBV7-2 and TRBJ1-2; TRBD1 might be the D (5 bases). Germline V gene data show CDR1 as SGHTA and CDR2 as FQGNSA. CDR3 length: 13 residues. Trimming left V 1 base short and J 5 bases short, with 8 bases between. The CDR3: CASSLGGAYGYTF. CDR3 nucleotide sequence: TGTGCCAGCAGCTTAGGCGGGGCTTATGGCTACACCTTC.

J is TRBJ2-7 and V is TRBV5-6; D uncertain. Germline V gene data show CDR1 as SGHDT and CDR2 as YYEEEE. The length of the CDR3 is 13 residues. Trimming took 2 bases from V and 2 from J, leaving 8 bases between them. CDR3 sequence reads: CASSFPHTYEQYF. CDR3 coding DNA: TGTGCCAGCAGCTTTCCCCACACCTACGAGCAGTACTTC. The whole variable domain, filled in from reference TRBV5-6 and TRBJ2-7, reads DAGVTQSPTHLIKTRGQQVTLRCSPKSGHDTVSWYQQALGQGPQFIFQYYEEEERQRGNFPDRFSGHQFPNYSSELNVNALLLGDSALYLCASSFPHTYEQYFGPGTRLTVT.

This clone showed up just a few times. The J gene is TRBJ1-5, the V gene TRBV30; possibly TRBD1 for D (5 bases). CDR1 and CDR2 from the germline V gene are GTSNPN and SVGIG (reference sequence). The CDR3 is 12 residues long. Trimming removed 2 bases at V and 6 bases at J, with 8 bases between. The CDR3 coding sequence is TGTGCCTGGAGTTTGGGGGGTCAGCCCCAGCATTTT. As protein: CAWSLGGQPQHF.

The chain couples TRBV27 to TRBJ2-2; the match to TRBD1 covers 9 bases. Germline CDR1 and CDR2: MNHEY and SMNVEV (reference sequence). The J segment lost 2 bases and the V segment lost 6 bases, leaving 7 bases of the junction unmatched. The length of the CDR3 is 16 residues. The CDR3 reads CASRLNRGLNTGELFF. The CDR3 DNA is TGTGCCAGCAGGCTGAACAGGGGGCTAAACACCGGGGAGCTGTTTTTT.

J is TRBJ2-3 and V is TRBV9; a possible D gene is TRBD1 (6 bases). CDR1 is SGDLS, CDR2 YYNGEE, per germline. V gave up 1 base and J gave up 6 bases, with 6 bases separating them. The CDR3 is 12 residues long. CDR3 bases: TGTGCCAGCAGCGTAAGGGGGGATACGCAGTATTTT. It encodes CASSVRGDTQYF.

J is TRBJ1-5 and V is TRBV6-1; D gene uncertain. CDR1 is MNHNS, CDR2 SASEGT, per germline. The CDR3 has 15 amino acids. V was clipped by 0 bases and J by 6 bases, with 12 bases between them. This CDR3 reads CASSEAGGLVQPQHF. The CDR3 DNA sequence: TGTGCCAGCAGTGAAGCGGGCGGGTTAGTTCAGCCCCAGCATTTT.

The chain employs TRBV10-1 and TRBJ2-7; D possibly corresponds to TRBD2 (5 bases). V lost 3 bases, J lost 4 bases, and 13 bases lay in between. The CDR3 has 14 residues. CDR1 and CDR2 (germline): WNHNN, SYGVQD (reference sequence). CDR3 loop: CASSDENTGYEQYF. The CDR3 DNA follows: TGCGCCAGCAGTGATGAGAACACGGGGTACGAGCAGTACTTC.

The genes are TRBV6-5 and TRBJ1-2, with TRBD1 identical over 9 bases. The ends lost 8 bases at V and 7 bases at J; junction bases unmatched: 8. Germline CDR1 MNHEY, CDR2 SVGAGI. The CDR3 runs 13 residues. The CDR3, as DNA: TGTGCCAGCGGCCGGGACAGGGTTAGTGGCTACACCTTC. Its protein is CASGRDRVSGYTF.

J is TRBJ1-3 and V is TRBV10-3; D uncertain. Trimming left V 10 bases short and J 0 bases short, with 13 bases between. CDR3 length: 14 residues. Germline V gene sequence: CDR1 ENHRY, CDR2 SYGVKD. The CDR3 reads CATGDVLSGNTIYF. The CDR3 DNA sequence: TGTGCCACCGGAGATGTCCTCTCTGGAAACACCATATATTTT.

The chain is built from TRBV7-9 and TRBJ1-2; 9 bases are shared with TRBD1. CDR1 is SEHNR and CDR2 is FQNEAQ in the germline V gene (reference sequence). The CDR3 sequence is 13 residues long. V lost 8 bases, J lost 4 bases, and 5 bases stayed unmatched. The CDR3 sequence is CASPTGGPYGYTF. Here the CDR3 DNA reads TGTGCCAGCCCCACAGGGGGCCCCTATGGCTACACCTTC.

V gene TRBV3-1 (or the pseudogene TRBV3-2) combines with J gene TRBJ2-2; 9 bases agree with TRBD2. Trimming took 4 bases from V and 5 from J; bases not matched to a gene: 11. This CDR3 has 17 amino acids. Germline V gene data show CDR1 as LGHDT and CDR2 as YNNKEL (reference sequence). The CDR3 DNA reads as TGTGCCAGCAGCCGCTGGATGAGCGGGAGGCGTACCGGGGAGCTGTTTTTT. It encodes CASSRWMSGRRTGELFF.

This chain links TRBV13 with TRBJ2-1, with TRBD2 matching over 11 bases. The CDR3 totals 15 residues. The V segment lost 6 bases and the J segment 8 bases; nucleotides outside the gene matches: 9. Looked up from germline, CDR1 is PRHDT and CDR2 is FYEKMQ (reference sequence). CDR3 sequence: CASSQLAGVRYEQFF. The CDR3 DNA follows: TGTGCCAGCAGTCAACTAGCGGGAGTCCGGTATGAGCAGTTCTTC.

CDR3 amino acids: CASSPQGALPNAEAFF. The CDR3 DNA sequence: TGTGCCAGCAGCCCACAGGGGGCGCTACCAAACGCTGAAGCTTTCTTT. The J gene is TRBJ1-1, the V gene TRBV14; 9 bases line up with TRBD1. The CDR3 is 16 residues long. J lost 6 bases, V lost 4 bases, and 12 bases had no gene match. Per germline, CDR1 SGHDN and CDR2 FVKESK. The full variable domain, rest sourced from reference TRBV14 and TRBJ1-1, is EAGVTQFPSHSVIEKGQTVTLRCDPISGHDNLYWYRRVMGKEIKFLLHFVKESKQDESGMPNNRFLAERTGGTYSTLKVQPAELEDSGVYFCASSPQGALPNAEAFFGQGTRLTVV.

This clone came up a few times. This chain joins TRBV2 and TRBJ1-2; no definite D call. This CDR3 comprises 13 residues. Germline V CDR1 and CDR2: SNHLY, FYNNEI. Between the trimmed V and J ends, which lost 8 bases and 5 bases, there was a span of 15 bases. CDR3 nucleotide sequence: TGTGCCAGCCGCTTTTTGTCGAGTTATGGCTACACCTTC. The encoded protein is CASRFLSSYGYTF.

The rearrangement uses TRBV5-6 and TRBJ1-1; D possibly corresponds to TRBD1 (5 bases). The V gene's germline CDR1 is SGHDT and CDR2 YYEEEE. Trimming took off 0 bases at V and 9 bases at J, with 9 bases between the two ends. The CDR3 consists of 12 residues. The CDR3 region is CASSLETAQAFF. The CDR3 DNA reads TGTGCCAGCAGCTTGGAGACAGCCCAAGCTTTCTTT.

The V gene is TRBV3-1 (or the pseudogene TRBV3-2), the J gene TRBJ1-2; D is unresolved. Trimming removed 0 bases from V and 1 base from J, with 12 bases in between. Germline CDR1 LGHDT, CDR2 YNNKEL (reference sequence). The CDR3 extends over 16 amino acids. The CDR3 sequence is CASSQDGGLGNYGYTF. The CDR3 nucleotides are TGTGCCAGCAGCCAAGACGGCGGGCTGGGTAACTATGGCTACACCTTC.

V gene TRBV19 combines with J gene TRBJ2-7; 9 nucleotides match TRBD1. CDR3 length: 16 residues. The junction had 8 bases not matched to a gene; V was cut back by 5 bases and J by 0 bases. Germline lookup yields CDR1 LNHDA and CDR2 SQIVND (reference sequence). The CDR3 DNA sequence: TGTGCCAGTAGTCTCTCCGGACAGGGGAACTCCTACGAGCAGTACTTC. Amino acid sequence: CASSLSGQGNSYEQYF.

This chain uses TRBV10-3 with TRBJ1-3; D gene uncertain. The germline V gene encodes CDR1 ENHRY and CDR2 SYGVKD. V was trimmed by 2 bases and J by 4 bases, leaving 9 bases between them. The CDR3 is made up of 14 amino acids. The CDR3 DNA follows: TGTGCCATCAGTGAGGCGGTTGGAGGAAACACCATATATTTT. It specifies CAISEAVGGNTIYF.

This chain uses TRBV15 with TRBJ2-3; D is ambiguous. The CDR3 runs 14 residues. The V end lost 10 bases, the J end lost 0 bases, and 14 bases lay between the germline ends. Germline CDR1 reads LNHNV; CDR2 reads YYDKDF (reference sequence). CDR3 nucleotide sequence: TGTGCCATCCTATTAGACACGAGCACAGATACGCAGTATTTT. It specifies CAILLDTSTDTQYF.

This clone was counted a few times. The chain has TRBV6-2 or TRBV6-3 and TRBJ2-5; tentatively, D is TRBD1 (7 bases). The CDR3 is made up of 16 amino acids. Germline CDR1 is MNHEY and CDR2 is SVGEGT. Trimming pared 5 bases from V and 7 bases from J, leaving 23 bases between. CDR3 protein: CASSLLGGQTVGTQYF. As DNA, the CDR3 is TGTGCCAGCAGTCTCCTGGGGGGACAGACGGTAGGGACCCAGTACTTC.

The chain is built from TRBV9 and TRBJ2-7; 7 bases align to TRBD1. Germline V gives CDR1 SGDLS, CDR2 YYNGEE. The CDR3 is made up of 14 amino acids. With 4 bases clipped from V and 2 bases from J, the junction kept 6 bases outside the gene matches. The CDR3 DNA follows: TGTGCCAGCAGCAAACCGGGACAGCCCTACGAGCAGTACTTC. Protein: CASSKPGQPYEQYF.

This clone turned up a few times. The CDR3 here is CASSWGLINYGYTF. The CDR3 DNA reads TGTGCCAGCAGTTGGGGACTGATAAACTATGGCTACACCTTC. The J gene is TRBJ1-2, the V gene TRBV5-6, with a weak D call TRBD1 (5 bases). Germline loops: CDR1 SGHDT, CDR2 YYEEEE. The CDR3 loop spans 14 amino acids. The V gene lost 5 bases and the J gene lost 2 bases, with 13 bases spanning the gap.

This sequence joins TRBV5-1 and TRBJ2-1; TRBD2 aligns across 10 bases. Trimming cost V 3 bases and J 4 bases; bases outside gene matches: 10. The CDR3 is made up of 17 amino acids. The V gene's germline CDR1 is SGHRS and CDR2 YFSETQ. In DNA form, the CDR3 reads TGCGCCAGCAGCTGGGGGGCCGGACTAGCGGAATACAATGAGCAGTTCTTC. It translates to CASSWGAGLAEYNEQFF.

The J gene is TRBJ2-2, the V gene TRBV14; 7 nucleotides align to TRBD1. V dropped 1 base and J dropped 0; count of bases not matched to a gene: 2. This CDR3 contains 16 residues. CDR1 is SGHDN, CDR2 FVKESK, per germline. The CDR3 nucleotides are TGTGCCAGCAGCCAAGCCAGGGGGTCGAACACCGGGGAGCTGTTTTTT. Translated: CASSQARGSNTGELFF. Supplemented by reference TRBV14 and TRBJ2-2, the full variable domain reads EAGVTQFPSHSVIEKGQTVTLRCDPISGHDNLYWYRRVMGKEIKFLLHFVKESKQDESGMPNNRFLAERTGGTYSTLKVQPAELEDSGVYFCASSQARGSNTGELFFGEGSRLTVL.

The chain employs TRBV15 and TRBJ2-3; TRBD2 matches 8 bases. J gave up 5 bases and V 6 bases, and 7 bases lay outside the gene matches. This CDR3 comprises 14 residues. Germline V gene sequence: CDR1 LNHNV, CDR2 YYDKDF (reference sequence). CDR3 region: CATSLSGGEDTQYF. The CDR3 DNA is TGTGCCACCAGTTTAAGCGGGGGAGAAGATACGCAGTATTTT.

This clone appeared a few times. This chain joins TRBV12-3 or TRBV12-4 and TRBJ2-3; 7 bases line up with TRBD1. V shed 1 base, J shed 5 bases, and the junction held 0 bases outside the gene matches. This CDR3 contains 13 residues. CDR3 loop: CASSLDRGDTQYF. DNA of the CDR3: TGTGCCAGCAGTTTAGACAGGGGAGATACGCAGTATTTT.

The CDR3 loop is CASRPGQRNYGYTF. In DNA, the CDR3 is TGTGCCAGCAGGCCGGGACAGCGAAACTATGGCTACACCTTC. The V and J genes are TRBV27 and TRBJ1-2; 7 nucleotides match TRBD1. The CDR3 totals 14 residues. V gave up 6 bases and J gave up 2 bases; unmatched junction bases: 6. Germline CDR1 MNHEY, CDR2 SMNVEV (reference sequence).

This clone has a handful of counts. The genes are TRBV30 and TRBJ2-5; 7 bases agree with TRBD2. CDR1 and CDR2 from the germline V gene are GTSNPN and SVGIG (reference sequence). The J segment lost 5 bases and the V segment lost 5 bases, leaving 8 bases of the junction unmatched. This CDR3 is built from 13 residues. This CDR3 reads CAWEISGSETQYF. The CDR3 DNA follows: TGTGCCTGGGAGATTAGCGGGTCGGAGACCCAGTACTTC. Together with reference TRBV30 and TRBJ2-5, the CDR3 gives the full variable domain: SQTIHQWPATLVQPVGSPLSLECTVEGTSNPNLYWYRQAAGRGLQLLFYSVGIGQISSEVPQNLSASRPQDRQFILSSKKLLLSDSGFYLCAWEISGSETQYFGPGTRLLVL.